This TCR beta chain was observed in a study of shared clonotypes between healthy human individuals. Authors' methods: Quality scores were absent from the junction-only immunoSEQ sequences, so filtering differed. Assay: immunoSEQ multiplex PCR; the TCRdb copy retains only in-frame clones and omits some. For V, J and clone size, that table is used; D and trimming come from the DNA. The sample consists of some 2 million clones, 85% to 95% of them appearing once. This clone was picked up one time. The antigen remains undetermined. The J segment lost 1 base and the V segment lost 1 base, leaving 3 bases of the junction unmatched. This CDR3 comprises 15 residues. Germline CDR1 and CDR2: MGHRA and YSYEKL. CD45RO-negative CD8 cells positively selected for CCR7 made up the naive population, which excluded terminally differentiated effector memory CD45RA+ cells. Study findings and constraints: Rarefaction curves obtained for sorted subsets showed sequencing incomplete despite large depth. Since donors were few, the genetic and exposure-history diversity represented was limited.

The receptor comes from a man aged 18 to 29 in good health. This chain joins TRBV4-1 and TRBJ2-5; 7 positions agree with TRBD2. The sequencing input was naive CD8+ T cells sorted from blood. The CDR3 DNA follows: TGCGCCAGCAGCCAAGTGGGAGGGACCCAAGAGACCCAGTACTTC. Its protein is CASSQVGGTQETQYF.